This T cell receptor (beta chain) derives from a study of blood T cells in healthy people across ages. This CDR3 comprises 15 residues. V lost 2 bases and J 8 bases, leaving 16 bases between the germline ends. CDR1 SGHTS and CDR2 YDEGEE come from the germline V gene. Together with a sample-barcoded 5' primer, a J-beta primer mix was included in a second PCR lasting roughly 6 to 12 cycles. TCRdb re-derived calls from the 5' RACE reads in MiXCR, one entry per CDR3 protein. The sample contains about 720,000 distinct CDR3 sequences, about 24% of which appear only once. The chain carries TRBV5-8 and TRBJ1-4; unclear D gene. Sequencing was carried out using blood. This receptor was identified in a man in his 70s in good health. CDR3 in DNA: TGTGCCAGCAGCTTAAGCGGGGTCCGGCACGAAAAACTGTTTTTT. It translates to CASSLSGVRHEKLFF.